Listed here are 26 T cell receptor beta chains from one sample, sequenced in a study of shared clonotypes between healthy human individuals. Some clones are missing from TCRdb's copy, which holds only in-frame ones; the method was immunoSEQ multiplex PCR. This sample carries about 1 million clones, around four fifths of them seen once, and the ten largest clones take about 1.5%. Source material: memory CD4+ T cells sorted from blood. Subset of the sample: CD45RA-negative fraction. The source is a man aged 18 to 30 in good health.

The chain carries TRBV4-1 and TRBJ2-2, with 7 bases that match TRBD2. CDR3 length: 19 amino acids. Trimming cost V 3 bases and J 2 bases; bases outside gene matches: 15. The germline V gene encodes CDR1 MGHRA and CDR2 YSYEKL. The CDR3: CASSQKGPPAGLNTGELFF. The CDR3, as DNA: TGCGCCAGCAGCCAGAAGGGCCCCCCAGCGGGACTAAACACCGGGGAGCTGTTTTTT.

The chain combines TRBV5-8 with TRBJ2-7; no clear D gene. Germline lookup yields CDR1 SGHTS and CDR2 YDEGEE. The CDR3 covers 15 residues. V was cut by 0 bases and J by 2 bases, with 12 bases left in between. CDR3 bases: TGTGCCAGCAGCTTGGGACCAGAGGCCCCCTACGAGCAGTACTTC. It specifies CASSLGPEAPYEQYF.

The CDR3 DNA reads as TGCGCCAGCAGCTTGAGCTCAGCCACAGATACGCAGTATTTT. Its protein product is CASSLSSATDTQYF. The chain joins TRBV5-1 to TRBJ2-3, with D unclear. Germline V gene sequence: CDR1 SGHRS, CDR2 YFSETQ. The length of the CDR3 is 14 residues. V lost 1 base and J 2 bases, leaving 8 bases between the germline ends.

This clone was seen a handful of times. The chain couples TRBV6-1 to TRBJ2-7; 7 positions match TRBD2. Germline-derived CDR1 and CDR2 are MNHNS and SASEGT. V was pared by 6 bases and J by 5 bases, with 7 bases of the junction left unmatched. The CDR3 is made up of 13 amino acids. CDR3 amino acids: CASRRELRDEQYF. CDR3 DNA sequence: TGTGCCAGCAGGCGGGAGTTAAGGGACGAGCAGTACTTC.

This chain links TRBV5-1 with TRBJ1-1, with a possible D match to TRBD1 (6 bases). The CDR3 has 15 residues. Germline V lookup: CDR1 SGHRS, CDR2 YFSETQ. With 7 bases removed from V and 10 bases from J, the gap between germline ends came to 26 bases. In DNA form, the CDR3 reads TGCGCCAGCGGCGGGGGCAGTTCTACCCAATTAGGAGCTTTCTTT. Its translation is CASGGGSSTQLGAFF.

Here the CDR3 DNA reads TGTGCCAGTAGCAACCGGGGGGCTGATGAGCAGTTCTTC. This translates into CASSNRGADEQFF. V and J are TRBV19 and TRBJ2-1; D is perhaps TRBD2 (7 bases). The CDR3 consists of 13 residues. The V gene lost 6 bases and the J gene lost 8 bases, with 14 bases spanning the gap. Germline values: CDR1 LNHDA, CDR2 SQIVND (reference sequence).

This chain uses TRBV4-1 with TRBJ1-1; D possibly corresponds to TRBD1 (5 bases). CDR3 size: 14 residues. V lost 8 bases, J lost 2 bases, and 15 bases lay in between. Germline V CDR1 and CDR2: MGHRA, YSYEKL. DNA of the CDR3: TGCGCCAGCCACCAATCAGGACATAACACTGAAGCTTTCTTT. It encodes CASHQSGHNTEAFF.

This clone was found a few times. The chain recombines TRBV10-1 with TRBJ2-3, with D perhaps TRBD1 (6 bases). V lost 10 bases to trimming and J lost 2 bases, with 10 bases between them. Germline-derived CDR1 and CDR2 are WNHNN and SYGVQD (reference sequence). The length of the CDR3 is 12 residues. The CDR3 nucleotides are TGCGCCACGGACAGTTACACAGATACGCAGTATTTT. It translates to CATDSYTDTQYF.

The chain carries TRBV2 and TRBJ1-4; no firm D call. Looked up from germline, CDR1 is SNHLY and CDR2 is FYNNEI. The CDR3 runs to 13 residues. V was clipped by 6 bases and J by 8 bases, with 13 bases between them. The CDR3 sequence is CASRLRVGEKLFF. The CDR3 coding sequence is TGTGCCAGCAGACTACGGGTTGGCGAAAAACTGTTTTTT.

The chain couples TRBV19 to TRBJ1-1; 10 bases fit TRBD1. The CDR3 loop spans 16 amino acids. V shed 4 bases, J shed 4 bases, and the junction held 9 bases outside the gene matches. The germline gives CDR1 LNHDA, CDR2 SQIVND (reference sequence). The CDR3 protein is CASSTQRQGASTEAFF. The CDR3 DNA sequence: TGTGCCAGTAGTACTCAAAGACAGGGGGCGAGCACTGAAGCTTTCTTT.

This clone was counted between two and nine times. The chain uses TRBV5-4 and TRBJ2-1, with D perhaps matching TRBD2 (5 bases). The CDR3 extends over 15 amino acids. The V end was cut by 1 base, the J end by 0 bases, with 8 bases between. Germline loops: CDR1 SGHNT, CDR2 YYREEE (reference sequence). The CDR3 DNA follows: TGTGCCAGCAGCTTGCCTAGCTACTCCTACAATGAGCAGTTCTTC. The encoded protein is CASSLPSYSYNEQFF.

The rearrangement uses TRBV2 and TRBJ2-6, with D maybe TRBD2 (6 bases). CDR3 length: 15 residues. Between the trimmed V and J ends, which lost 4 bases and 4 bases, there was a span of 11 bases. CDR1 and CDR2 (germline): SNHLY, FYNNEI. The CDR3 nucleotides are TGTGCCAGCAGTGTGGGGGGTAGAGGGGCCAACGTCCTGACTTTC. Protein sequence: CASSVGGRGANVLTF.

This clone was detected once. The rearrangement uses TRBV19 and TRBJ1-2; D gene uncertain. V was clipped by 3 bases and J by 4 bases, with 12 bases between them. The CDR3 is 14 amino acids. Per the germline V gene, CDR1 is LNHDA and CDR2 is SQIVND (reference sequence). The CDR3 DNA reads TGTGCCAGTAGTATGAGCTCCACAGTCTATGGCTACACCTTC. As protein: CASSMSSTVYGYTF.

This sequence joins TRBV28 and TRBJ1-4, with D unresolved. Germline V CDR1 and CDR2: MDHEN, SYDVKM. V lost 2 bases and J lost 5, with 12 bases in between. The CDR3 is made up of 15 amino acids. In DNA, the CDR3 is TGTGCCAGCAGTTTACTTGGGCAGAAAAATGAAAAACTGTTTTTT. It translates to CASSLLGQKNEKLFF.

This sequence joins TRBV10-2 and TRBJ1-1; a possible D gene is TRBD1 (5 bases). Germline lookup yields CDR1 WSHSY and CDR2 SAAADI. Trimming shortened V by 6 bases and J by 3 bases, and 11 bases separated the two germline ends. CDR3 length equals 13 residues. In DNA form, the CDR3 reads TGCGCCAGCAGAAAACGCAGGGACACTGAAGCTTTCTTT. Translated, it gives CASRKRRDTEAFF.

As to this clone: The sample contains more than one DNA sequence encoding this CDR3. V and J are TRBV29-1 and TRBJ2-5; no reliable D call. This CDR3 is 12 amino acids long. The V gene lost 3 bases and the J gene lost 1 base, with 6 bases spanning the gap. CDR1 and CDR2 from the germline V gene are SQVTM and ANQGSEA. The CDR3 DNA sequence: TGCAGCGTTGACAGAACCCAAGAGACCCAGTACTTC. Its protein is CSVDRTQETQYF.

Comments on this clone: This sample also contains other DNA sequences that code for the same CDR3. This CDR3 is CASSVRGGETQYF. DNA of the CDR3: TGTGCCAGCAGTGTGAGGGGGGGCGAGACCCAGTACTTC. The chain recombines TRBV2 with TRBJ2-5; weak D call: TRBD2 (7 bases). Germline CDR1 is SNHLY and CDR2 is FYNNEI. Trimming cost V 4 bases and J 5 bases, with 11 bases left between them. The CDR3 covers 13 residues.

The CDR3 sequence is CASSAEGVYNSPLHF. CDR3 nucleotide sequence: TGTGCCAGCAGTGCCGAGGGGGTATACAATTCACCCCTCCACTTT. The genes are TRBV2 and TRBJ1-6, with TRBD1 as a possible D gene (6 bases). Trimming shortened V by 4 bases and J by 7 bases, and 14 bases separated the two germline ends. Per germline, CDR1 SNHLY and CDR2 FYNNEI. CDR3 length equals 15 residues.

The chain couples TRBV6-5 to TRBJ2-4; no definite D call. Germline V gene sequence: CDR1 MNHEY, CDR2 SVGAGI. The CDR3 totals 13 residues. V gave up 6 bases and J gave up 1 base, with 7 bases separating them. This CDR3 is CASSRTAKNIQYF. The CDR3 DNA is TGTGCCAGCAGCCGGACGGCCAAAAACATTCAGTACTTC.

This chain links TRBV30 with TRBJ2-5; no reliable D call. Germline loops: CDR1 GTSNPN, CDR2 SVGIG (reference sequence). The CDR3 contains 15 residues. V lost 0 bases, J lost 0 bases, and 11 bases lay in between. The CDR3 sequence: CAWSVRNRYQETQYF. CDR3 DNA sequence: TGTGCCTGGAGTGTACGGAATCGGTACCAAGAGACCCAGTACTTC.

This clone was seen once. The chain links TRBV6-6 to TRBJ2-7; 9 bases fit TRBD2. The CDR3 covers 14 residues. CDR1 is MNHNY and CDR2 is SVGAGI in the germline V gene (reference sequence). Losses at the gene ends were 4 bases for V and 4 bases for J; bases not matched to a gene: 5. The CDR3 coding sequence is TGTGCCAGCAGTTTAGCGGGAGCCCGTTACGAGCAGTACTTC. Its protein is CASSLAGARYEQYF.

The chain combines TRBV6-1 with TRBJ1-1, with 8 bases aligning to TRBD1. CDR1 is MNHNS and CDR2 is SASEGT in the germline V gene. The CDR3 consists of 15 residues. With V trimmed by 7 bases and J by 0 bases, 7 bases remained unmatched. CDR3 loop: CASTWTGTMNTEAFF. CDR3 nucleotides: TGTGCCAGCACCTGGACAGGGACTATGAACACTGAAGCTTTCTTT.

The chain uses TRBV5-4 and TRBJ2-5; D is uncertain. The CDR3 has 13 amino acids. Trimming pared 5 bases from V and 5 bases from J, leaving 13 bases between. From germline, CDR1 is SGHNT and CDR2 YYREEE (reference sequence). The CDR3 bases are TGTGCCAGCAGTTGGACCCAGGCGGAGACCCAGTACTTC. Its translation: CASSWTQAETQYF.

This clone was seen many times. The gene calls are TRBV1 and TRBJ1-3; the DNA was not compared with TRBD1, the D call given in the table. TRBV1 corresponds to a pseudogene. CDR3 size: 16 residues. CDR3 region: CTSSQGTGETGNTIYF. In DNA form, the CDR3 reads TGCACCAGCAGCCAAGGGACAGGGGAAACTGGAAACACCATATATTTT.

This clone was recorded only once. The chain couples TRBV10-3 to TRBJ1-2; D gene ambiguous. Germline V gene lookup returns CDR1 ENHRY and CDR2 SYGVKD. The V end was cut by 4 bases, the J end by 4 bases, with 7 bases between. This CDR3 spans 12 amino acids. CDR3 protein: CAISADGYGYTF. The CDR3 DNA reads TGTGCCATCAGTGCCGACGGCTATGGCTACACCTTC.

This clone was detected only once. The chain combines TRBV30 with TRBJ1-1, with TRBD1 as a possible D gene (6 bases). The CDR3 length is 13 residues. Trimming stripped 0 bases from V and 3 bases from J, with 8 bases between. The germline CDR1 and CDR2 sequences are GTSNPN and SVGIG (reference sequence). CDR3 protein: CAWSVQGDTEAFF. The CDR3 nucleotides are TGTGCCTGGAGTGTACAGGGAGACACTGAAGCTTTCTTT.